This record covers a single T cell receptor beta chain. Its target antigen remains unknown. Base qualities are not recorded, but no much larger clone differs from it by a single base. The germline V gene (reference sequence) yields SGHNT for CDR1 and YYREEE for CDR2. V is pruned by 2 bases and J by 4 bases, leaving 10 bases of the junction without a gene match. The CDR3 has 16 amino acids, counting the end cysteine and phenylalanine. Here the CDR3 DNA is all that survives: 48 bases in frame from base 1. These data are taken from a study of blood T cell repertoires in COVID-19 (dated by TCRdb to between 2020 and 2021). Broadly, across the study: The collaborator samples originated in the United States, Italy and Spain and spanned the acute and convalescent phases of COVID-19. The prospective study material was composed of cDNA or gDNA derived from T cells, B-cell-depleted T cells, or PBMCs. The dataset comprised deeply sampled blood TCRbeta repertoires from subjects exposed to, actively infected with, or recovered from COVID-19. The repertoires were released in a freely available public database intended as a resource for research on the immune response to SARS-CoV-2. The samples were drawn from two sources: the first 160 participants of the ongoing ImmuneRACE study, and approximately 1,300 subjects contributed by 6 global collaborators. Sample metadata almost always included a de-identified subject ID, COVID-19 status, age in years and sex. Where available, HLA class I and class II types were obtained from metadata supplied by the sample provider rather than from assay-based typing.

The research as a whole found: The quantity of clinical and demographic metadata differed by source and by participant and was supplied without curation.

TCRbeta CDR3 regions were amplified from genomic DNA using the immunoSEQ Assay, a bias-controlled multiplex PCR. Per the original workflow: The number of nucleated cells in each sample was estimated from the amplification of reference gene primers within the assay. Sequence reads were collapsed and filtered to measure the absolute abundance of every unique TCRbeta CDR3 rearrangement. For each sample, productive Simpson clonality was calculated as the square root of Simpson's diversity index across productive rearrangements. TCRdb's version of the immuneACCESS table is confined to in-frame rearrangements and falls short of the full clone set. An unresolved V gene accounts for under half of the shortfall where checked; the remainder is of unknown origin. The DNA was the basis for D and trimming; V, J and clone size are from that table. This sample comprises approximately 150,000 clones, roughly 86% of them detected only once. Of the sample, around 15% is held by the ten largest clones.

Each collaborating institution followed its own protocols to collect whole blood in K2EDTA tubes. For TCRbeta analysis, collaborators shipped samples as frozen whole blood, isolated PBMCs, or DNA extracted from either of those sample types. This TCR was sampled from a human donor with acute or convalescent COVID-19. The donor label of this sample is uncertain. The chain links TRBV5-4 with TRBJ2-3, with TRBD1 matching 7 junction bases. What was sequenced was peripheral blood. DNA sequence: TGTGCCAGCAGCTTTATCTCCCGAGGGGGCGCAGATACGCAGTATTTT. This is translated as CASSFISRGGADTQYF.